This T cell receptor (beta chain) was identified during a study of blood T cell repertoires in COVID-19. Germline values: CDR1 SGHRS, CDR2 YFSETQ. The CDR3 runs to 14 residues. Trimming removed 0 bases at V and 5 bases at J, with 12 bases between. Sequencing was performed with immunoSEQ multiplex PCR; in TCRdb, only in-frame clones are kept and a portion is missing. This table holds approximately 200,000 clones, roughly 88% found once. Sequencing input: PBMCs or T cells enriched from blood (not recorded which). This TCR derives from a woman in her twenties or thirties who had recovered from COVID-19. This chain links TRBV5-1 with TRBJ2-7; no clear D gene. CDR3 in amino acids: CASSLDIPIHEQYF. The DNA for the CDR3 is TGCGCCAGCAGCTTGGACATCCCGATCCACGAGCAGTACTTC. Based on the CDR3 plus reference TRBV5-1 and TRBJ2-7, the full variable domain is KAGVTQTPRYLIKTRGQQVTLSCSPISGHRSVSWYQQTPGQGLQFLFEYFSETQRNKGNFPGRFSGRQFSNSRSEMNVSTLELGDSALYLCASSLDIPIHEQYFGPGTRLTVT.